The 27 T cell receptor beta chains reported below all come from one sample, sequenced in a study of cytomegalovirus exposure and HLA in healthy donors. Researchers ran the PCR with 60 Vbeta and 13 Jbeta primers. TCRdb's copy holds only in-frame clones and misses some; the assay was immunoSEQ multiplex PCR. This table has around 150,000 clones, 70% to 80% appearing once. The material sequenced was PBMCs. The receptors derive from a middle-aged woman in good health and CMV-seronegative.

About this clone: This specimen includes other DNA sequences encoding the same CDR3. The rearrangement joins TRBV28 to TRBJ2-5; D possibly corresponds to TRBD2 (5 bases). Trimming stripped 6 bases from V and 4 bases from J, with 12 bases between. The length of the CDR3 is 13 residues. Per germline, CDR1 MDHEN and CDR2 SYDVKM. The CDR3 bases are TGTGCCAGCAGCCGAGACCGGGGAGAGACCCAGTACTTC. Encoded protein: CASSRDRGETQYF.

The chain recombines TRBV19 with TRBJ1-4; 11 nucleotides line up with TRBD1. The CDR3 contains 15 residues. Trimming took 7 bases from V and 11 from J; bases not matched to a gene: 12. In germline, CDR1 is LNHDA, CDR2 SQIVND (reference sequence). CDR3 coding DNA: TGTGCCAGTACCACGTCCCCCGGACAGGGGGCCAAACTGTTTTTT. Protein product: CASTTSPGQGAKLFF.

The V and J genes are TRBV13 and TRBJ2-7; D may be TRBD1 (6 bases). V was shortened by 2 bases and J by 3 bases, with 14 bases between the two germline ends. The CDR3 is 15 residues long. CDR1 PRHDT and CDR2 FYEKMQ come from the germline V gene (reference sequence). The CDR3 DNA follows: TGTGCCAGCAGCTTATTGGGACAAGAAAGCTACGAGCAGTACTTC. Protein product: CASSLLGQESYEQYF. The full variable domain, completed using reference TRBV13 and TRBJ2-7, is AAGVIQSPRHLIKEKRETATLKCYPIPRHDTVYWYQQGPGQDPQFLISFYEKMQSDKGSIPDRFSAQQFSDYHSELNMSSLELGDSALYFCASSLLGQESYEQYFGPGTRLTVT.

The chain carries TRBV5-1 and TRBJ2-3; tentatively, D is TRBD1 (9 bases). The CDR3 contains 19 residues. Germline CDR1 is SGHRS and CDR2 is YFSETQ. Between the trimmed V and J ends, which lost 4 bases and 3 bases, there was a span of 27 bases. CDR3 loop: CASSIQGAVGGGYTDTQYF. The CDR3 nucleotides are TGCGCCAGCAGCATACAGGGGGCGGTCGGCGGGGGGTATACAGATACGCAGTATTTT.

The chain employs TRBV18 and TRBJ2-1; 7 bases are a match to TRBD2. With 4 bases clipped from V and 7 bases from J, the junction kept 13 bases outside the gene matches. The CDR3 extends over 16 amino acids. Germline loops: CDR1 KGHSH, CDR2 LQKENI. This CDR3 reads CASSRADTGGRNEQFF. CDR3 sequence (DNA): TGTGCCAGCTCACGCGCCGATACGGGGGGTCGGAATGAGCAGTTCTTC.

The chain employs TRBV5-6 and TRBJ2-5, with TRBD1 as a possible D gene (5 bases). V shed 0 bases and J shed 11 bases, with 20 bases lying between them. The germline CDR1 and CDR2 sequences are SGHDT and YYEEEE. This CDR3 contains 15 residues. The CDR3 region is CASSLDGHLFLEQYF. Written as DNA, the CDR3 is TGTGCCAGCAGCTTGGATGGACATCTTTTTTTGGAGCAGTACTTC.

The V call is TRBV4-1, the J call TRBJ1-1, with D possibly TRBD1 on 5 matching bases. Per the germline V gene, CDR1 is MGHRA and CDR2 is YSYEKL. Trimming shortened V by 5 bases and J by 2 bases, and 9 bases separated the two germline ends. The CDR3 runs 13 residues. CDR3 in DNA: TGCGCCAGCAGCTATCAGGGTAACACTGAAGCTTTCTTT. This encodes CASSYQGNTEAFF.

Notes on this clone: Germline is not matched at one junction end, which may reflect a read error. This rearrangement joins TRBV6-1 to TRBJ2-1; D unresolved. The CDR3 sequence is 15 residues long. Germline loops: CDR1 MNHNS, CDR2 SASEGT. The CDR3 sequence is CASSEARLARNKQFF. The CDR3 DNA sequence: TGTGCCAGCAGTGAAGCGCGGTTAGCACGCAATAAGCAGTTCTTC.

The chain recombines TRBV27 with TRBJ1-1, with a possible D match to TRBD1 (5 bases). Germline V gene data show CDR1 as MNHEY and CDR2 as SMNVEV (reference sequence). The CDR3 has 14 amino acids. Between the trimmed V and J ends, which lost 6 bases and 4 bases, there was a span of 15 bases. The DNA for the CDR3 is TGTGCCAGCAGCGTCAGGGTTCGTAGCACTGAAGCTTTCTTT. Residues: CASSVRVRSTEAFF.

The chain carries TRBV2 and TRBJ2-2; 12 bases fit TRBD1. V shed 5 bases, J shed 5 bases, and the junction held 3 bases outside the gene matches. Germline-derived CDR1 and CDR2 are SNHLY and FYNNEI. The CDR3 is made up of 15 amino acids. CDR3 in amino acids: CASSSGQGATGELFF. The CDR3 bases are TGTGCCAGCAGTTCGGGACAGGGGGCGACCGGGGAGCTGTTTTTT.

This clone was observed a handful of times. The gene calls are TRBV27 and TRBJ2-6, with a weak D call TRBD1 (6 bases). Germline V gene data show CDR1 as MNHEY and CDR2 as SMNVEV (reference sequence). The V end lost 5 bases, the J end lost 4 bases, and 15 bases lay between the germline ends. The CDR3 totals 16 residues. The CDR3 DNA sequence: TGTGCCAGCAGTCGGGTCACAGGGTTCGGGGCCAACGTCCTGACTTTC. Amino acid sequence: CASSRVTGFGANVLTF.

V usage is TRBV2 and J usage is TRBJ2-5; 7 positions match TRBD2. From germline, CDR1 is SNHLY and CDR2 FYNNEI. The CDR3 spans 15 residues. Trimming cost V 6 bases and J 2 bases; bases outside gene matches: 9. Written as DNA, the CDR3 is TGTGCCAGCAGCCCTAGGGGAGGGCGGCAAGAGACCCAGTACTTC. Translating gives CASSPRGGRQETQYF.

The chain joins TRBV7-9 to TRBJ1-3; TRBD1 matches at 8 bases. This CDR3 spans 16 amino acids. Germline CDR1 SEHNR, CDR2 FQNEAQ (reference sequence). V was pared by 5 bases and J by 2 bases, with 8 bases of the junction left unmatched. The CDR3, as DNA: TGTGCCAGCAGCATTAACCAGGGGGCTGCTGGAAACACCATATATTTT. Amino acids: CASSINQGAAGNTIYF. The variable domain in full, completed from reference TRBV7-9 and TRBJ1-3, reads DTGVSQNPRHKITKRGQNVTFRCDPISEHNRLYWYRQTLGQGPEFLTYFQNEAQLEKSRLLSDRFSAERPKGSFSTLEIQRTEQGDSAMYLCASSINQGAAGNTIYFGEGSWLTVV.

The chain carries TRBV5-1 and TRBJ1-1; a possible D gene is TRBD1 (6 bases). The length of the CDR3 is 14 residues. CDR1 is SGHRS and CDR2 is YFSETQ in the germline V gene. Trimming stripped 4 bases from V and 3 bases from J, with 13 bases between. The CDR3 DNA is TGCGCCAGCAGCCCAGACAGGAGACACACTGAAGCTTTCTTT. Translated, it gives CASSPDRRHTEAFF.

The chain is built from TRBV28 and TRBJ2-5, with 12 bases that match TRBD2. The CDR3 is 16 amino acids. Germline-derived CDR1 and CDR2 are MDHEN and SYDVKM. The J segment lost 4 bases and the V segment lost 2 bases, leaving 5 bases of the junction unmatched. CDR3 nucleotide sequence: TGTGCCAGCAGTTTAAGACTAGCGGGAGTAGGAGAGACCCAGTACTTC. The encoded protein is CASSLRLAGVGETQYF.

The gene calls are TRBV7-2 and TRBJ2-7; 14 bases line up with TRBD2. Germline trimming cut 5 bases from V and 2 bases from J; bases unmatched to any gene: 2. Germline assignment: CDR1 SGHTA and CDR2 FQGNSA. The CDR3 length is 15 residues. The CDR3 DNA follows: TGTGCCAGCAGCGAGGGACTAGCGGGAGCCTACGAGCAGTACTTC. Protein: CASSEGLAGAYEQYF.

This clone showed up just a few times. This rearrangement joins TRBV30 to TRBJ2-2; D perhaps matches TRBD2 (7 bases). The CDR3 runs 16 residues. The V gene's germline CDR1 is GTSNPN and CDR2 SVGIG (reference sequence). Trimming cost V 7 bases and J 0 bases, with 18 bases left between them. CDR3 sequence reads: CASLGGGGANTGELFF. CDR3 sequence (DNA): TGTGCCTCATTGGGGGGCGGGGGCGCGAACACCGGGGAGCTGTTTTTT.

This rearrangement joins TRBV11-3 to TRBJ2-1, with 8 bases identical to TRBD2. The trim removed 3 bases at V and 5 bases at J, leaving 6 bases unmatched. Germline V gene lookup returns CDR1 SGHNT and CDR2 YENEEA. The CDR3 totals 15 residues. This CDR3 is CASSFRGGRNNEQFF. The CDR3 DNA reads TGTGCCAGCAGCTTCCGCGGGGGGCGTAACAATGAGCAGTTCTTC.

The rearrangement links TRBV19 to TRBJ1-2, with 7 bases that match TRBD1. Trimming took 6 bases from V and 0 from J; bases not matched to a gene: 1. The CDR3 is made up of 13 amino acids. Germline V gives CDR1 LNHDA, CDR2 SQIVND (reference sequence). CDR3 in amino acids: CASRDRTNYGYTF. In DNA form, the CDR3 reads TGTGCCAGTAGGGACAGGACTAACTATGGCTACACCTTC.

V and J are TRBV6-5 and TRBJ1-1; D perhaps matches TRBD1 (5 bases). The CDR3 totals 14 residues. V gave up 2 bases and J gave up 5 bases, with 12 bases separating them. Germline V gene data show CDR1 as MNHEY and CDR2 as SVGAGI. The CDR3, as DNA: TGTGCCAGCAGTTACGAGGGGAGGAGGACTGAAGCTTTCTTT. Its protein is CASSYEGRRTEAFF.

The chain employs TRBV27 and TRBJ2-1; 10 bases fit TRBD1. CDR1 and CDR2 from the germline V gene are MNHEY and SMNVEV (reference sequence). V was pared by 3 bases and J by 4 bases, with 3 bases of the junction left unmatched. This CDR3 spans 15 amino acids. CDR3: CASSFRTGGYNEQFF. CDR3 DNA: TGTGCCAGCAGTTTCAGGACAGGGGGTTACAATGAGCAGTTCTTC.

The chain employs TRBV19 and TRBJ1-2; weak D call: TRBD1 (5 bases). V was clipped by 6 bases and J by 4 bases, with 21 bases between them. This CDR3 has 16 residues. Germline V lookup: CDR1 LNHDA, CDR2 SQIVND (reference sequence). CDR3 amino acids: CASRRTGTVTSYGYTF. Written as DNA, the CDR3 is TGTGCCAGTAGGCGTACCGGGACTGTCACATCCTATGGCTACACCTTC.

This chain uses TRBV7-9 with TRBJ2-3; D gene unclear. Trimming stripped 7 bases from V and 2 bases from J, with 13 bases between. Per germline, CDR1 SEHNR and CDR2 FQNEAQ (reference sequence). The CDR3 runs 14 residues. CDR3 coding DNA: TGTGCCAGCACCATATCGGAGAACACAGATACGCAGTATTTT. Protein product: CASTISENTDTQYF.

This chain uses TRBV19 with TRBJ2-1, with 11 bases identical to TRBD2. The CDR3 contains 14 residues. Germline V gives CDR1 LNHDA, CDR2 SQIVND (reference sequence). Trimming removed 5 bases from V and 7 bases from J; junction bases left unmatched: 4. CDR3 bases: TGTGCCAGTAGTGTAGGGACTAGCGGTAATGAGCAGTTCTTC. The encoded protein is CASSVGTSGNEQFF. The whole variable domain, remainder taken from reference TRBV19 and TRBJ2-1, is DGGITQSPKYLFRKEGQNVTLSCEQNLNHDAMYWYRQDPGQGLRLIYYSQIVNDFQKGDIAEGYSVSREKKESFPLTVTSAQKNPTAFYLCASSVGTSGNEQFFGPGTRLTVL.

The rearrangement uses TRBV29-1 and TRBJ2-1; the D gene is possibly TRBD2 (6 bases). The CDR3 contains 12 residues. Trimming cost V 5 bases and J 6 bases, with 11 bases left between them. Germline values: CDR1 SQVTM, CDR2 ANQGSEA. CDR3 sequence: CSVSGGPNEQFF. The CDR3 DNA sequence: TGCAGCGTTTCCGGAGGGCCCAATGAGCAGTTCTTC.

This chain links TRBV4-3 with TRBJ1-2, with 7 positions matching TRBD1. The V gene end was trimmed by 4 bases and the J gene end by 0 bases; junction bases not matched to a gene: 14. Germline CDR1 is LGHNA and CDR2 is YSLEER. CDR3 size: 18 residues. The CDR3 sequence is CASSPLPGDSSSNYGYTF. CDR3 in DNA: TGCGCCAGCAGCCCACTCCCGGGGGACAGCTCATCTAACTATGGCTACACCTTC.

This clone has just a few counts. This chain links TRBV6-1 with TRBJ1-1, with D possibly TRBD1 on 6 matching bases. The V and J ends lost 4 bases and 8 bases respectively, with 17 bases between them. The CDR3 has 14 residues. Germline values: CDR1 MNHNS, CDR2 SASEGT. The CDR3 is CASSGRGAVVEAFF. DNA for the CDR3: TGTGCCAGCAGTGGTCGGGGGGCGGTAGTGGAAGCTTTCTTT.